This T cell receptor beta chain is from a study of T cell changes during pregnancy in multiple sclerosis (dated by TCRdb to the late 2010s). About the study as a whole: The study looked at changes in the T cell repertoire across pregnancy in women with multiple sclerosis.

The junction shows trimming of 0 bases on V and 6 bases on J, and the gene matches do not reach 10 bases of it. The germline V gene encodes CDR1 LNHNV and CDR2 YYDKDF (reference sequence). The CDR3 numbers 16 residues from cysteine through phenylalanine. The DNA shown is the 48-base CDR3, in frame from base 1. Library construction relied on the immunoSEQ multiplex PCR assay. TCRdb stores this immuneACCESS table with in-frame sequences only. Part of the clones is absent; in the studies checked, under half of the shortfall reflects unresolved V genes, and no reason is known for the rest. The sample includes roughly 86,000 clones, with roughly 92% observed a single time. The ten largest make up around 2.5% of the sample. As regards this clone: Its antigen is not yet known. No clone much larger than this one lies a single base away; base qualities are absent.

The source material was peripheral blood, sampled in the first trimester of pregnancy. The rearrangement joined TRBV15 to TRBJ2-7; 8 nucleotides in the junction match TRBD1. The sequence was collected from a female donor with multiple sclerosis, enrolled in a pregnancy study. The CDR3 is CATSRELSQTGVEQYF. The nucleotide sequence reads as follows: TGTGCCACCAGCAGAGAGCTTTCCCAGACAGGGGTCGAGCAGTACTTC.